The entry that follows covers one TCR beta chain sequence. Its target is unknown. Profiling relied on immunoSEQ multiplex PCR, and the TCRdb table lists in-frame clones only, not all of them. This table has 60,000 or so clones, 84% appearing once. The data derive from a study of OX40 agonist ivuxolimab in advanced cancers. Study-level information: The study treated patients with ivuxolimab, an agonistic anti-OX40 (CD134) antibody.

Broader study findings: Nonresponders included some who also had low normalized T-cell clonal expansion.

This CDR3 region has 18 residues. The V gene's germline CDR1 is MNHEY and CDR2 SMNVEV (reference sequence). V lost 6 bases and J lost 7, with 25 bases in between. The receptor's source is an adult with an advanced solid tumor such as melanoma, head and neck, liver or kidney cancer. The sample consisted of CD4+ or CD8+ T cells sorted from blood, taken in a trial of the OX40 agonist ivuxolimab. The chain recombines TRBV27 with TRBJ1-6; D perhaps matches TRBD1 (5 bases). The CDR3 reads CASSARVGRAALNSPLHF. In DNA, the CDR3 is TGTGCCAGCAGCGCTCGGGTGGGCAGGGCAGCATTAAATTCACCCCTCCACTTT.